This T cell receptor (beta chain) was sequenced for a study of blood T cell repertoires in COVID-19. Study as a whole: COVID-19 samples collected from the United States, Italy and Spain covered acute and convalescent phases. Nucleic acid was either cDNA or gDNA, and it came from T cells, B-cell-depleted T cells, or PBMCs.

V shed 1 base and J shed 4 bases, with 4 bases lying between them. CDR3 size: 13 residues. From germline, CDR1 is SGHTA and CDR2 FQGNSA. In the authors' workflow: Estimation of nucleated cell counts was performed using reference gene primer amplification. Measured with immunoSEQ multiplex PCR; TCRdb has only the in-frame clones, and not every one. V and J calls and clone size come straight from that table; D and trimming were deduced from the DNA. The sample contains about 260,000 clones, approximately 86% of which appear only once. Sequencing was carried out using peripheral blood. This chain joins TRBV7-2 and TRBJ2-2; D call uncertain. The sequence was obtained from a human donor in a cohort sampled during active COVID-19. The CDR3 region is CASSLVATGELFF. The CDR3 nucleotides read TGTGCCAGCAGCTTAGTGGCCACCGGGGAGCTGTTTTTT.